These 10 T cell receptor beta chains were sequenced from one sample in a study of blood T cell repertoires in COVID-19 (dated by TCRdb to the early 2020s). Receptors were amplified or captured by the immunoSEQ multiplex PCR assay. As stored in TCRdb, this immuneACCESS dataset retains in-frame rearrangements with V and J assigned. A fraction of the clones does not appear; measured against another copy, unresolved V genes explain less than half of the discrepancy, and the remainder lacks a known reason. Recorded for this sample are over 150,000 clones; about 86% of them occurred a single time. The ten largest account for less than 30% of the sample. The sequencing input was peripheral blood. The receptors were gathered from a woman aged 60-70 years with acute or convalescent COVID-19.

The J gene is TRBJ1-1, the V gene TRBV19, with 10 bases lining up with TRBD1. Germline CDR1 LNHDA, CDR2 SQIVND (reference sequence). V dropped 7 bases and J dropped 7; count of bases not matched to a gene: 12. The CDR3 is 15 amino acids. The CDR3 bases are TGTGCCAGTACCTTCCGTGGGACAGGGGCGCGTGAAGCTTTCTTT. This translates into CASTFRGTGAREAFF.

The V call is TRBV18, the J call TRBJ1-6; D gene uncertain. Trimming removed 6 bases from V and 6 bases from J, with 18 bases in between. CDR3 length: 16 amino acids. Germline lookup yields CDR1 KGHSH and CDR2 LQKENI. The CDR3, as DNA: TGTGCCAGCTCCCACAGAGAGAACAGCTTTAATTCACCCCTCCACTTT. As protein: CASSHRENSFNSPLHF.

The V and J genes are TRBV2 and TRBJ1-2; possibly TRBD1 for D (6 bases). This CDR3 region has 14 residues. The V gene lost 7 bases and the J gene lost 5 bases, with 17 bases spanning the gap. Germline loops: CDR1 SNHLY, CDR2 FYNNEI. The DNA of the CDR3 is TGTGCCAGCAACTTACAGGGTGGGCTATATGGCTACACCTTC. This encodes CASNLQGGLYGYTF.

The CDR3 nucleotides read TGTGCCAGCAGTCTGACAGAAGAGAACACTGAAGCTTTCTTT. Amino acids: CASSLTEENTEAFF. The gene calls are TRBV6-6 and TRBJ1-1; a possible D gene is TRBD1 (5 bases). The CDR3 contains 14 residues. CDR1 MNHNY and CDR2 SVGAGI come from the germline V gene (reference sequence). Trimming shortened V by 5 bases and J by 1 base, and 11 bases separated the two germline ends.

DNA of the CDR3: TGTGCCAGTAGTCCGGTCCTGGGGGGTGGCTACACCTTC. Translated, it gives CASSPVLGGGYTF. V usage is TRBV19 and J usage is TRBJ1-2, with D possibly TRBD1 on 5 matching bases. This CDR3 contains 13 residues. Germline lookup yields CDR1 LNHDA and CDR2 SQIVND (reference sequence). Trimming took off 5 bases at V and 7 bases at J, with 14 bases between the two ends.

CDR3 region: CASSSSSTDTQYF. The CDR3 bases are TGTGCCAGCAGTTCCAGTAGCACAGATACGCAGTATTTT. The chain uses TRBV28 and TRBJ2-3; D gene uncertain. This CDR3 spans 13 amino acids. The germline gives CDR1 MDHEN, CDR2 SYDVKM. V was shortened by 4 bases and J by 0 bases, with 5 bases between the two germline ends.

V gene TRBV6-5 combines with J gene TRBJ2-3; D is possibly TRBD1 (6 bases). Trimming took 2 bases from V and 4 from J, leaving 13 bases between them. Germline loops: CDR1 MNHEY, CDR2 SVGAGI. The CDR3 extends over 15 amino acids. This CDR3 is CASSYARAGADTQYF. The DNA for the CDR3 is TGTGCCAGCAGTTACGCGCGGGCAGGGGCAGATACGCAGTATTTT.

Comment on this clone: Other DNA sequences from this sample encode an identical CDR3 as well. The chain has TRBV18 and TRBJ1-1; TRBD1 aligns across 11 bases. The CDR3 covers 15 residues. J lost 3 bases, V lost 3 bases, and 3 bases had no gene match. Germline assignment: CDR1 KGHSH and CDR2 LQKENI. The chain's CDR3 is CASSPGTGGYTEAFF. The CDR3 nucleotides are TGTGCCAGCTCACCGGGGACAGGGGGGTACACTGAAGCTTTCTTT.

The rearrangement joins TRBV28 to TRBJ1-6, with D maybe TRBD1 (6 bases). The CDR3 spans 14 residues. Trimming removed 6 bases at V and 11 bases at J, with 17 bases between. The germline V gene has CDR1 MDHEN and CDR2 SYDVKM. CDR3 DNA sequence: TGTGCCAGCAGCTCCACAGGGACCCGAACACCCCTCCACTTT. Translated: CASSSTGTRTPLHF.

V usage is TRBV3-1 (or the pseudogene TRBV3-2) and J usage is TRBJ1-4; 7 positions agree with TRBD1. Trimming took 2 bases from V and 4 from J; bases not matched to a gene: 4. The V gene's germline CDR1 is LGHDT and CDR2 YNNKEL (reference sequence). The CDR3 is made up of 15 amino acids. The CDR3 loop is CASSQRTGHNEKLFF. Here the CDR3 DNA reads TGTGCCAGCAGCCAAAGGACAGGACATAATGAAAAACTGTTTTTT.